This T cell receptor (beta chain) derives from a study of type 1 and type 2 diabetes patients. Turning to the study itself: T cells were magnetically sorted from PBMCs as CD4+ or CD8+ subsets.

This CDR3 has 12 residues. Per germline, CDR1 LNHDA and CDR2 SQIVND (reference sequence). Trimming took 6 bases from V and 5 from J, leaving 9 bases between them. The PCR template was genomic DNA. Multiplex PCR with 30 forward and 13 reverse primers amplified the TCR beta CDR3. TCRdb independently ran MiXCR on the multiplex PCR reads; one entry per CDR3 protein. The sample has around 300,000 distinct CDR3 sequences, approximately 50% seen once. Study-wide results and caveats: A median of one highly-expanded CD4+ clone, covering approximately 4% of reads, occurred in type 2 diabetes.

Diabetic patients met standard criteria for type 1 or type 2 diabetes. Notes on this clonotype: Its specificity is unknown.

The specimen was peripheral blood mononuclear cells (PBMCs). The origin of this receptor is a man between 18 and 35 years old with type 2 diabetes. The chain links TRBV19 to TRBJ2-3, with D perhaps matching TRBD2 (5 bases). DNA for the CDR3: TGTGCCAGTAGGCTGAGCGGAGATACGCAGTATTTT. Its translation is CASRLSGDTQYF.